This entry features one T cell receptor beta chain sequence. The multiple sclerosis control group comprised treatment-naive patients with stable or active relapsing-remitting disease. Isolation of CD8+ and CD4+ T cells was performed negatively, whereas enrichment of TEMRA cells was done by FACS. The data derive from a study of CD8 T cells in Susac syndrome. RNA amounts of about 0.5 to 1 ug underwent reverse transcription with random hexamers. A multiplex approach, immunoSEQ multiplex PCR, amplified TCR beta CDR3 across 54 Vbeta and 13 Jbeta. TCRdb analysed the immunoSEQ multiplex PCR reads with MiXCR anew, one entry per CDR3 protein. The sample shows around 69,000 distinct CDR3 sequences, nearly 96% of them seen only once. Sequences were obtained from CD4+ T cells from PBMCs. The receptor's source is a human donor with multiple sclerosis.

The CDR3 region is CASSLATGYQYEQYF. CDR3 nucleotide sequence: TGTGCCAGCAGCTTAGCCACAGGGTACCAATACGAGCAGTACTTC. The chain is built from TRBV7-2 and TRBJ2-7; D is possibly TRBD1 (6 bases). Germline assignment: CDR1 SGHTA and CDR2 FQGNSA. V dropped 0 bases and J dropped 4 bases, with 13 bases sitting between them. The CDR3 has 15 amino acids.